This TCR beta chain came from a study of glioma-infiltrating T cells after dendritic cell vaccination. The PCR used 60 V beta and 13 J beta primers. TCRdb keeps only in-frame clones here, not all; method: immunoSEQ multiplex PCR. The sample lists tens of thousands of clones; 80% to 90% were seen once. This clone was observed a few times. The length of the CDR3 is 13 residues. V lost 8 bases, J lost 0 bases, and 5 bases lay in between. Germline lookup yields CDR1 SGHVS and CDR2 FQNEAQ. The starting material was blood, obtained before dendritic cell vaccination. The V and J genes are TRBV7-8 and TRBJ2-6; D gene unclear. This TCR derives from a human donor with glioblastoma. For the CDR3, the DNA is TGTGCCAGCCACAGCTCTGGGGCCAACGTCCTGACTTTC. Amino acid sequence: CASHSSGANVLTF.